The 12 T cell receptor beta chains below all came from one sample that was sequenced in a study of cytomegalovirus exposure and HLA in healthy donors. PCR was performed using 60 Vbeta and 13 Jbeta primers. Measured with immunoSEQ multiplex PCR; TCRdb has only the in-frame clones, and not every one. The sample yields over 150,000 clones, 73% seen once. Specimen: PBMCs. The receptors were gathered from a woman aged 18-29 years in good health and CMV-seropositive.

This clone was picked up a small number of times. The chain is built from TRBV7-3 and TRBJ1-2; D possibly corresponds to TRBD1 (5 bases). Looked up from germline, CDR1 is SGHTA and CDR2 is FQGTGA. V lost 2 bases and J lost 0, with 10 bases in between. CDR3 length: 15 residues. CDR3 sequence: CASSLLAGPNYGYTF. DNA for the CDR3: TGTGCCAGCAGCTTATTAGCAGGGCCTAACTATGGCTACACCTTC.

This clone has a handful of counts. The V gene is TRBV28, the J gene TRBJ1-1; 9 nucleotides agree with TRBD1. Germline V gene data show CDR1 as MDHEN and CDR2 as SYDVKM. The CDR3 sequence is 15 residues long. Trimming removed 5 bases from V and 1 base from J; junction bases left unmatched: 5. CDR3 coding DNA: TGTGCCAGCAGTATACAGGGGGCTTGGAACACTGAAGCTTTCTTT. This translates into CASSIQGAWNTEAFF. The variable domain in full, with the rest retrieved from reference TRBV28 and TRBJ1-1, is DVKVTQSSRYLVKRTGEKVFLECVQDMDHENMFWYRQDPGLGLRLIYFSYDVKMKEKGDIPEGYSVSREKKERFSLILESASTNQTSMYLCASSIQGAWNTEAFFGQGTRLTVV.

This chain uses TRBV6-5 with TRBJ1-2; 10 bases fit TRBD1. The J segment lost 6 bases and the V segment lost 8 bases, leaving 9 bases of the junction unmatched. Germline V gene lookup returns CDR1 MNHEY and CDR2 SVGAGI. The CDR3 is made up of 14 amino acids. The CDR3: CASGQRDRGNGYTF. CDR3 nucleotide sequence: TGTGCCAGCGGCCAACGGGACAGGGGAAATGGCTACACCTTC.

This clone was seen a handful of times. The chain couples TRBV19 to TRBJ2-7; D might be TRBD1 (6 bases). This CDR3 region has 14 residues. V shed 2 bases and J shed 2 bases, with 10 bases lying between them. CDR1 is LNHDA, CDR2 SQIVND, per germline (reference sequence). The CDR3 is CASSIQGRPYEQYF. In DNA, the CDR3 is TGTGCCAGTAGTATACAGGGGCGTCCCTACGAGCAGTACTTC. Filled out from reference TRBV19 and TRBJ2-7, the complete variable domain reads DGGITQSPKYLFRKEGQNVTLSCEQNLNHDAMYWYRQDPGQGLRLIYYSQIVNDFQKGDIAEGYSVSREKKESFPLTVTSAQKNPTAFYLCASSIQGRPYEQYFGPGTRLTVT.

The gene calls are TRBV7-2 and TRBJ2-1; the D gene is possibly TRBD2 (6 bases). V was pared by 2 bases and J by 8 bases, with 16 bases between. CDR3 length equals 15 residues. Per the germline V gene, CDR1 is SGHTA and CDR2 is FQGNSA. CDR3 residues: CASSLNGWGEDEQFF. In DNA form, the CDR3 reads TGTGCCAGCAGCTTAAACGGATGGGGGGAGGATGAGCAGTTCTTC.

The chain links TRBV28 to TRBJ1-1; weak D call: TRBD1 (5 bases). This CDR3 has 13 amino acids. Trimming pared 8 bases from V and 1 base from J, leaving 11 bases between. Germline V gene data show CDR1 as MDHEN and CDR2 as SYDVKM. The DNA of the CDR3 is TGTGCCAGCTCACGGGGGGGGAACACTGAAGCTTTCTTT. It encodes CASSRGGNTEAFF.

This clone was detected a few times. V and J are TRBV7-2 and TRBJ1-5; possibly TRBD1 for D (6 bases). The V gene lost 6 bases and the J gene lost 6 bases, with 12 bases spanning the gap. Germline V CDR1 and CDR2: SGHTA, FQGNSA. The CDR3 loop spans 13 amino acids. DNA of the CDR3: TGTGCCAGCAGACAGGGAGAGGGTCAGCCCCAGCATTTT. As protein: CASRQGEGQPQHF.

The chain recombines TRBV6-1 with TRBJ1-6, with D hard to call. Germline CDR1 reads MNHNS; CDR2 reads SASEGT. The CDR3 runs to 14 residues. Trimming removed 6 bases from V and 7 bases from J, with 13 bases in between. In nucleotides, the CDR3 is TGTGCCAGCAGAGGACTTTTTCTCAATTCACCCCTCCACTTT. Translating gives CASRGLFLNSPLHF.

This chain connects TRBV29-1 to TRBJ1-1; perhaps TRBD1 as D (6 bases). Germline-derived CDR1 and CDR2 are SQVTM and ANQGSEA. This CDR3 region has 13 residues. V lost 7 bases to trimming and J lost 8 bases, with 20 bases between them. The chain's CDR3 is CSAAGEGVPEAFF. DNA for the CDR3: TGCAGCGCCGCCGGAGAGGGGGTCCCCGAAGCTTTCTTT.

The genes are TRBV5-1 and TRBJ2-7; the match to TRBD1 covers 9 bases. The CDR3 is 14 amino acids. The germline CDR1 and CDR2 sequences are SGHRS and YFSETQ. V lost 4 bases, J lost 4 bases, and 6 bases stayed unmatched. As DNA, the CDR3 is TGCGCCAGCAGCCTGGGACAGGGACCTTACGAGCAGTACTTC. Residues: CASSLGQGPYEQYF.

On this clone itself: This CDR3 is also generated by other DNA sequences in the sample. The rearrangement uses TRBV29-1 and TRBJ1-1; the D is unclear. Between the trimmed V and J ends, which lost 0 bases and 0 bases, there was a span of 5 bases. The CDR3 is made up of 13 amino acids. Germline V gene lookup returns CDR1 SQVTM and CDR2 ANQGSEA. CDR3 nucleotide sequence: TGCAGCGTTGAAGATCGGTTGAACACTGAAGCTTTCTTT. Translating gives CSVEDRLNTEAFF.

This rearrangement joins TRBV5-4 to TRBJ1-1, with 9 bases aligning to TRBD1. V was pared by 0 bases and J by 7 bases, with 7 bases of the junction left unmatched. CDR3 length: 15 residues. The germline gives CDR1 SGHNT, CDR2 YYREEE (reference sequence). The CDR3 DNA follows: TGTGCCAGCAGCTTGGCCCCTACAGGGGGCGTTGAAGCTTTCTTT. Its protein is CASSLAPTGGVEAFF.